Described below is a single T cell receptor beta chain sequence and its context. The PCR ran on 60 Vbeta and 13 Jbeta primers. Profiling relied on immunoSEQ multiplex PCR, and the TCRdb table lists in-frame clones only, not all of them. The sample lists about 240,000 clones; 80% to 90% were seen once. This sample was taken from a study of cytomegalovirus exposure and HLA in healthy donors. Sequencing was performed on PBMCs. The TCR sequence derives from a girl aged 2-15 years in good health and CMV-seronegative.

This chain's CDR3 is CASSHTTRGNSYNEQFF. DNA for the CDR3: TGTGCCAGCAGCCATACGACGCGGGGTAACTCCTACAATGAGCAGTTCTTC. This rearrangement joins TRBV4-2 to TRBJ2-1, with a possible D match to TRBD2 (6 bases). V shed 3 bases and J shed 0 bases, with 15 bases lying between them. Germline CDR1 is LGHNA and CDR2 is YNFKEQ. This CDR3 comprises 17 residues.